A selection of T cell receptor beta chains follows, all from one sample in a study of technical replicates of blood from several donors. The data were produced by immunoSEQ multiplex PCR, yet TCRdb's version contains in-frame clones alone and is incomplete. This table has some 77,000 clones, about 92% appearing once. Sequenced material: T cells isolated from PBMCs. The receptors were sampled from a human donor in good health. Both conserved end residues are part of each CDR3. A D gene is named only where the DNA matches it firmly. Size is omitted from some rows. Given values are once, few, many or a class for expanded clones.

CDR3 | DNA | J | V | D | size
CASSTGGENTEAFF | TGCGCCAGCAGCACTGGAGGGGAGAACACTGAAGCTTTCTTT | TRBJ1-1 | TRBV5-1 | - | -
CASSQDPGGHDTEAFF | TGCGCCAGCAGCCAAGATCCAGGGGGCCATGACACTGAAGCTTTCTTT | TRBJ1-1 | TRBV4-1 | TRBD1 | -
CASSKTVSYEQYF | TGTGCCAGCTCAAAGACAGTCTCCTACGAGCAGTACTTC | TRBJ2-7 | TRBV21-1 | - | once
CASTSGSYEQYF | TGTGCCAGCACTAGCGGGAGCTACGAGCAGTACTTC | TRBJ2-7 | TRBV6-1 | TRBD2 | -
CASSPQGLGYTF | TGTGCCAGTAGCCCACAGGGGTTGGGCTACACCTTC | TRBJ1-2 | TRBV19 | TRBD1 | few
CASSQLGRAAFF | TGCGCCAGCAGCCAACTTGGCAGGGCGGCTTTCTTT | TRBJ1-1 | TRBV4-1 | - | -
CASSSFYEQYF | TGTGCCAGCAGTTCCTTCTACGAGCAGTACTTC | TRBJ2-7 | TRBV7-4 | - | -
CASSPSGGPTDTQYF | TGTGCCAGCAGCCCCAGTGGAGGGCCCACAGATACGCAGTATTTT | TRBJ2-3 | TRBV9 | - | -
CATSPEGASETGELFF | TGTGCCACCTCTCCGGAAGGGGCGAGTGAAACCGGGGAGCTGTTTTTT | TRBJ2-2 | TRBV6-4 | - | -
CSVDLAETTDTQYF | TGCAGCGTTGACTTAGCGGAGACCACAGATACGCAGTATTTT | TRBJ2-3 | TRBV29-1 | - | -
CASTVGAFGYTF | TGTGCCAGCACGGTTGGGGCCTTTGGCTACACCTTC | TRBJ1-2 | TRBV6-1 | - | -
CASSSGVRGGTEAFF | TGTGCCAGCAGCTCTGGCGTAAGGGGGGGCACTGAAGCTTTCTTT | TRBJ1-1 | TRBV11-2 | - | once
CASSNLQGYNQPQHF | TGTGCCAGTAGTAACTTACAGGGTTACAATCAGCCCCAGCATTTT | TRBJ1-5 | TRBV19 | - | few
CASTGRGAEAFF | TGTGCCAGCACGGGGAGGGGTGCTGAAGCTTTCTTT | TRBJ1-1 | TRBV6-5 | - | once
CAWSVRGGVDEQYF | TGTGCCTGGAGTGTACGAGGGGGGGTAGACGAGCAGTACTTC | TRBJ2-7 | TRBV30 | - | -
CASSSTGQGMETQYF | TGTGCCAGCAGCTCGACGGGACAGGGGATGGAGACCCAGTACTTC | TRBJ2-5 | TRBV13 | TRBD1 | -
CASSFHSGNTIYF | TGTGCCAGCAGCTTTCACTCTGGAAACACCATATATTTT | TRBJ1-3 | TRBV7-8 | - | -
CASSQSGMYEQYF | TGTGCCAGCAGTCAGAGCGGGATGTACGAGCAGTACTTC | TRBJ2-7 | TRBV6-1 | TRBD2 | -
CASSLSRDRAYIHNEQFF | TGTGCCAGCAGCCTTTCCCGGGACAGGGCCTATATCCACAATGAGCAGTTCTTC | TRBJ2-1 | TRBV7-8 | TRBD1 | -
CASSSRDRVGNEQFF | TGTGCCAGCAGTTCTCGAGACAGGGTAGGCAATGAGCAGTTCTTC | TRBJ2-1 | TRBV27 | TRBD1 | -
CASSLSGAYEQYF | TGTGCCAGCAGCTTGTCAGGGGCCTACGAGCAGTACTTC | TRBJ2-7 | TRBV5-4 | - | -
CASSVATEGLLTSGNTIYF | TGTGCCAGCAGCGTAGCGACTGAGGGACTGCTTACTTCTGGAAACACCATATATTTT | TRBJ1-3 | TRBV9 | - | -
CASSLAFGYTF | TGTGCCAGCAGCTTGGCATTCGGCTACACCTTC | TRBJ1-2 | TRBV5-6 | - | -
CASSLSAGDRQPQHF | TGTGCCAGCTCACTCTCAGCAGGAGACAGGCAGCCCCAGCATTTT | TRBJ1-5 | TRBV18 | - | -
CASKPGTGLYGYTF | TGTGCCAGCAAACCCGGGACGGGACTATACGGCTACACCTTC | TRBJ1-2 | TRBV19 | - | -
CASSLGGSNIETQYF | TGCGCCAGCAGCTTGGGCGGGAGTAATATAGAGACGCAGTATTTT | TRBJ2-3 | TRBV5-1 | TRBD2 | -
CASSQGAGRNTEAFF | TGTGCCAGCAGCCAAGGGGCAGGACGAAACACTGAAGCTTTCTTT | TRBJ1-1 | TRBV7-2 | - | -
CASKGGYHEKLFF | TGTGCCAGCAAGGGCGGGTATCATGAAAAACTGTTTTTT | TRBJ1-4 | TRBV6-5 | - | -
CSVDLSPYNEQFF | TGCAGCGTTGACTTGTCCCCCTACAATGAGCAGTTCTTC | TRBJ2-1 | TRBV29-1 | - | -
CASTEDSTYNEQFF | TGTGCCAGCACCGAGGACAGCACCTACAATGAGCAGTTCTTC | TRBJ2-1 | TRBV6-5 | - | -
CAIKRGIMNTEAFF | TGTGCCATCAAAAGGGGTATTATGAACACTGAAGCTTTCTTT | TRBJ1-1 | TRBV10-3 | - | -
CAWRDSPNTGELFF | TGTGCCTGGAGGGACTCCCCGAACACCGGGGAGCTGTTTTTT | TRBJ2-2 | TRBV30 | - | -
CAISESTSGNQPQHF | TGTGCCATCAGTGAGTCGACCTCGGGGAATCAGCCCCAGCATTTT | TRBJ1-5 | TRBV10-3 | - | -
CASYPTGDNYGYTF | TGTGCCAGCTACCCCACAGGGGATAACTATGGCTACACCTTC | TRBJ1-2 | TRBV19 | TRBD1 | -
CASSLEGLAGYEQYF | TGTGCCAGCAGCTTAGAAGGACTAGCAGGATACGAGCAGTACTTC | TRBJ2-7 | TRBV13 | TRBD2 | once
CASSKVLRGNRCEQYF | TGTGCCAGCAGCAAAGTACTAAGGGGTAATCGTTGCGAGCAGTACTTC | TRBJ2-7 | TRBV21-1 | - | -
CASSAIPGQGPHTEAFF | TGTGCCAGCAGCGCAATCCCGGGACAGGGGCCCCACACTGAAGCTTTCTTT | TRBJ1-1 | TRBV7-9 | TRBD1 | -
CASRGRQGMKETQYF | TGTGCCAGCAGAGGCCGACAGGGGATGAAAGAGACCCAGTACTTC | TRBJ2-5 | TRBV28 | TRBD1 | once
CASQGRVNTGELFF | TGTGCCAGCCAAGGGAGAGTTAACACCGGGGAGCTGTTTTTT | TRBJ2-2 | TRBV2 | - | -
CAWSRGSNQPQHF | TGTGCCTGGAGCAGGGGAAGCAATCAGCCCCAGCATTTT | TRBJ1-5 | TRBV30 | - | -
CASRGGGTDTQYF | TGTGCCAGCAGGGGAGGAGGCACAGATACGCAGTATTTT | TRBJ2-3 | TRBV6-1 | - | -
CASSLWGSDEKLFF | TGTGCCAGCAGCTTGTGGGGCTCGGATGAAAAACTGTTTTTT | TRBJ1-4 | TRBV5-6 | - | -
CAGARNTEAFF | TGTGCCGGGGCACGGAACACTGAAGCTTTCTTT | TRBJ1-1 | TRBV2 | - | -
CASSLWGGLAYEQYF | TGTGCCAGCAGTTTATGGGGGGGCCTGGCCTACGAGCAGTACTTC | TRBJ2-7 | TRBV27 | - | -
CASKWAGNIQETQYF | TGTGCCAGCAAATGGGCGGGGAACATACAAGAGACCCAGTACTTC | TRBJ2-5 | TRBV27 | - | -
CASSRTSGANVLTF | TGTGCCAGTAGTAGGACATCTGGGGCCAACGTCCTGACTTTC | TRBJ2-6 | TRBV19 | - | -
CALTGGPTNEKLFF | TGTGCCTTGACAGGGGGCCCGACTAATGAAAAACTGTTTTTT | TRBJ1-4 | TRBV30 | TRBD1 | -
CASSLVRGGSRNIQYF | TGTGCCAGCAGCTTAGTTAGGGGAGGCTCTCGAAACATTCAGTACTTC | TRBJ2-4 | TRBV7-4 | - | -
CASSPLAGYYNEQFF | TGTGCCAGCAGCCCACTAGCGGGGTACTACAATGAGCAGTTCTTC | TRBJ2-1 | TRBV11-3 | TRBD2 | -
CASTRDREETQYF | TGTGCCAGCACCAGGGACAGGGAAGAGACCCAGTACTTC | TRBJ2-5 | TRBV2 | TRBD1 | -